These 19 T cell receptor beta chains were all obtained from the same sample, sequenced in a study of blood T cell repertoires in COVID-19. The protocol was immunoSEQ multiplex PCR, while the TCRdb copy is restricted to in-frame clones and leaves out a portion. The sample records approximately 300,000 clones, roughly 87% being singletons. Sequenced material: peripheral blood. These receptors were obtained from a man younger than 30 with active or convalescent COVID-19.

The chain uses TRBV5-5 and TRBJ2-7; D is possibly TRBD2 (6 bases). The CDR3 sequence is 15 residues long. Trimming shortened V by 0 bases and J by 5 bases, and 15 bases separated the two germline ends. From germline, CDR1 is SGHKS and CDR2 YYEKEE (reference sequence). The CDR3 loop reads CASSLAGRDFDEQYF. The CDR3 bases are TGTGCCAGCAGCTTGGCGGGACGGGACTTTGACGAGCAGTACTTC.

This chain connects TRBV18 to TRBJ1-1; D possibly corresponds to TRBD1 (6 bases). Germline loops: CDR1 KGHSH, CDR2 LQKENI. V dropped 3 bases and J dropped 7 bases, with 18 bases sitting between them. The CDR3 has 15 amino acids. The CDR3 bases are TGTGCCAGCTCACCGGTGAACAGGGTCGGATTTGAAGCTTTCTTT. Its translation is CASSPVNRVGFEAFF.

This sequence joins TRBV7-9 and TRBJ1-1, with 10 bases fitting TRBD1. The V and J ends lost 5 bases and 10 bases, in that order; junction bases with no gene match: 7. CDR3 length equals 13 residues. The germline V gene encodes CDR1 SEHNR and CDR2 FQNEAQ (reference sequence). The CDR3 reads CASSPGTGELAFF. The CDR3, as DNA: TGTGCCAGCAGCCCCGGGACAGGGGAGCTAGCTTTCTTT.

A single count supports this clone. The chain is built from TRBV5-8 and TRBJ2-7; 11 nucleotides line up with TRBD2. Per the germline V gene, CDR1 is SGHTS and CDR2 is YDEGEE. This CDR3 contains 13 residues. V shed 5 bases and J 4 bases; nucleotides not matched to a gene: 2. The CDR3 sequence is CASRRTSGYEQYF. In DNA, the CDR3 is TGTGCCAGCAGGCGGACTAGCGGGTACGAGCAGTACTTC.

This clone was observed once. The rearrangement links TRBV12-3 or TRBV12-4 to TRBJ1-6, with 9 bases that match TRBD1. The CDR3 covers 13 residues. The ends lost 6 bases at V and 10 bases at J; junction bases unmatched: 4. For the CDR3, the DNA is TGTGCCAGCAGGGAGACAGGGGGATCACCCCTCCACTTT. As protein: CASRETGGSPLHF.

The rearrangement uses TRBV3-1 (or the pseudogene TRBV3-2) and TRBJ2-3, with D possibly TRBD2 on 6 matching bases. CDR3 length equals 15 residues. V lost 2 bases to trimming and J lost 6 bases, with 15 bases between them. The germline V gene encodes CDR1 LGHDT and CDR2 YNNKEL (reference sequence). The CDR3 sequence: CASSQFGSLPDTQYF. DNA for the CDR3: TGTGCCAGCAGCCAATTCGGGAGTTTACCCGATACGCAGTATTTT.

V gene TRBV11-2 combines with J gene TRBJ1-5; D not resolved. CDR1 is SGHAT and CDR2 is FQNNGV in the germline V gene. This CDR3 spans 16 amino acids. Trimming stripped 0 bases from V and 0 bases from J, with 9 bases between. CDR3 residues: CASSLDEEDSNQPQHF. As DNA, the CDR3 is TGTGCCAGCAGCTTAGACGAGGAGGATAGCAATCAGCCCCAGCATTTT.

The V and J genes are TRBV4-3 and TRBJ1-1; weak D call: TRBD1 (5 bases). V was clipped by 1 base and J by 4 bases, with 13 bases between them. This CDR3 has 15 amino acids. The germline gives CDR1 LGHNA, CDR2 YSLEER. The CDR3 spells CASSQVLERGTEAFF. CDR3 bases: TGCGCCAGCAGCCAAGTACTGGAAAGGGGCACTGAAGCTTTCTTT.

A word on this clone: The sample holds other DNA sequences that translate to the same CDR3. The CDR3 bases are TGCGCCAGCAGCTTGCCCGGGATGAACACTGAAGCTTTCTTT. Residues: CASSLPGMNTEAFF. The chain recombines TRBV5-1 with TRBJ1-1; no reliable D call. Trimming cost V 1 base and J 0 bases, with 7 bases left between them. Germline V CDR1 and CDR2: SGHRS, YFSETQ. The length of the CDR3 is 14 residues.

The chain recombines TRBV12-3 or TRBV12-4 with TRBJ2-7; 7 bases line up with TRBD2. The CDR3 runs 13 residues. The V segment lost 9 bases and the J segment 1 base; nucleotides outside the gene matches: 6. The CDR3 region is CARGGGASYEQYF. The CDR3 nucleotides are TGTGCCAGGGGGGGAGGGGCATCCTACGAGCAGTACTTC.

The CDR3 nucleotides read TGTGCCAGCAGTGAATATAGCAGCAACAATGAGCAGTTCTTC. It specifies CASSEYSSNNEQFF. The gene calls are TRBV6-1 and TRBJ2-1; D ambiguous. The CDR3 covers 14 residues. CDR1 MNHNS and CDR2 SASEGT come from the germline V gene. Trimming left V 2 bases short and J 5 bases short, with 10 bases between.

The rearrangement links TRBV18 to TRBJ1-5; D might be TRBD1 (5 bases). Germline-derived CDR1 and CDR2 are KGHSH and LQKENI. The CDR3 consists of 14 residues. The V end lost 7 bases, the J end lost 2 bases, and 12 bases lay between the germline ends. CDR3 nucleotide sequence: TGTGCCAGCTGTCCGGGGGGTGGCAATCAGCCCCAGCATTTT. Translation gives CASCPGGGNQPQHF. Full variable domain (remainder filled in from reference TRBV18 and TRBJ1-5): NAGVMQNPRHLVRRRGQEARLRCSPMKGHSHVYWYRQLPEEGLKFMVYLQKENIIDESGMPKERFSAEFPKEGPSILRIQQVVRGDSAAYFCASCPGGGNQPQHFGDGTRLSIL.

V and J are TRBV6-5 and TRBJ2-5; 8 bases align to TRBD1. Losses at the gene ends were 6 bases for V and 5 bases for J; bases not matched to a gene: 8. Germline values: CDR1 MNHEY, CDR2 SVGAGI. The CDR3 is 14 residues long. The CDR3 nucleotides read TGTGCCAGCAGCAAGGACAGGGTCCGTGAGACCCAGTACTTC. Residues: CASSKDRVRETQYF.

The chain employs TRBV7-6 and TRBJ2-7, with TRBD1 as a possible D gene (5 bases). Germline V gives CDR1 SGHVS, CDR2 FNYEAQ. The CDR3 covers 14 residues. Trimming removed 2 bases from V and 2 bases from J, with 10 bases in between. The CDR3 sequence is CASSLSAGPYEQYF. In DNA, the CDR3 is TGTGCCAGCAGCTTAAGCGCAGGGCCCTACGAGCAGTACTTC.

V and J are TRBV5-1 and TRBJ1-5, with TRBD1 as a possible D gene (5 bases). CDR1 is SGHRS and CDR2 is YFSETQ in the germline V gene. V gave up 1 base and J gave up 4 bases, with 9 bases separating them. This CDR3 has 14 amino acids. The CDR3 spells CASSLSGGNQPQHF. CDR3 nucleotide sequence: TGCGCCAGCAGCTTGTCGGGGGGGAATCAGCCCCAGCATTTT.

The chain recombines TRBV12-3 or TRBV12-4 with TRBJ1-2, with a tentative D call TRBD1 (6 bases). The CDR3 contains 13 residues. V lost 7 bases and J 8 bases, leaving 17 bases between the germline ends. CDR3 protein: CASNILTGSGYTF. In DNA, the CDR3 is TGTGCCAGCAACATCCTCACAGGGTCGGGCTACACCTTC.

Of note for this clone: The same CDR3 also results from other DNA sequences found in this sample. This chain connects TRBV13 to TRBJ2-7; D not resolved. This CDR3 has 13 amino acids. Trimming removed 5 bases from V and 2 bases from J, with 10 bases in between. Germline loops: CDR1 PRHDT, CDR2 FYEKMQ (reference sequence). The chain's CDR3 is CASSLGTAYEQYF. CDR3 bases: TGTGCCAGCAGCCTGGGCACGGCCTACGAGCAGTACTTC. Full variable domain (missing parts from reference TRBV13 and TRBJ2-7): AAGVIQSPRHLIKEKRETATLKCYPIPRHDTVYWYQQGPGQDPQFLISFYEKMQSDKGSIPDRFSAQQFSDYHSELNMSSLELGDSALYFCASSLGTAYEQYFGPGTRLTVT.

The chain links TRBV6-5 to TRBJ1-3, with D perhaps TRBD1 (6 bases). This CDR3 comprises 16 residues. V lost 2 bases, J lost 4 bases, and 15 bases lay in between. The germline CDR1 and CDR2 sequences are MNHEY and SVGAGI. Here the CDR3 DNA reads TGTGCCAGCAGTTACGACAGGCCTACTCTGGGAAACACCATATATTTT. Its protein is CASSYDRPTLGNTIYF.

V is TRBV7-2 and J is TRBJ2-1; the match to TRBD2 covers 11 bases. The length of the CDR3 is 16 residues. J was trimmed by 4 bases and V by 5 bases; bases with no gene match: 7. The germline V gene encodes CDR1 SGHTA and CDR2 FQGNSA. CDR3 bases: TGTGCCAGCAGCATTACGCCTAGCGGGGGGTACAATGAGCAGTTCTTC. This gives the protein CASSITPSGGYNEQFF.